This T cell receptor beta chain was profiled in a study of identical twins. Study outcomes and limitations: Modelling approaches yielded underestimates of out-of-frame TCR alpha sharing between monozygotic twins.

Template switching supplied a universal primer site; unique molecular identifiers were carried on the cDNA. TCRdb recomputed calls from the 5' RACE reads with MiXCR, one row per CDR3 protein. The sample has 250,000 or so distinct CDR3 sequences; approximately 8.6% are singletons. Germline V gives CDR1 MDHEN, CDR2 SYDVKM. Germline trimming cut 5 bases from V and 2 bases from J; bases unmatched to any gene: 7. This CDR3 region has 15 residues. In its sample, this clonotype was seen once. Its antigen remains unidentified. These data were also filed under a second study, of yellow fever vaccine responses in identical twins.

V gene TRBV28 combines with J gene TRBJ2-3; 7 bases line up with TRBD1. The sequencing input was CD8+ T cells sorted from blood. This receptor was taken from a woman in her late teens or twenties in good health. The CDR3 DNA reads TGTGCCAGCAGTCCGAGACAGGGAGCCACAGATACGCAGTATTTT. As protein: CASSPRQGATDTQYF.